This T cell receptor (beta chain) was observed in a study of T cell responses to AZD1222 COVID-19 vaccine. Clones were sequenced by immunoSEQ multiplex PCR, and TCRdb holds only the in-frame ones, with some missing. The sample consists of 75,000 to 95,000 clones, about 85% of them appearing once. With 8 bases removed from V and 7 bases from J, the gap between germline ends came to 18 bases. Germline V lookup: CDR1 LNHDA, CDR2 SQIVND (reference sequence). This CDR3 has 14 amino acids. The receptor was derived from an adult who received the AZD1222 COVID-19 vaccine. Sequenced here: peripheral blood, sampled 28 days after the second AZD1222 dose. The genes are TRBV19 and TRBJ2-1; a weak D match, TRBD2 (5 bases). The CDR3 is CASGVGNGLNEQFF. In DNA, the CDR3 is TGTGCCAGTGGGGTCGGGAATGGTTTGAATGAGCAGTTCTTC.